The 21 T cell receptor beta chains listed next were all sequenced from one sample in a study of early T cells in non-severe SARS-CoV-2 infection (dated by TCRdb to about 2021). The library was built by means of 5' RACE. The run used a NextSeq 500. TCRdb passed the public sequencing reads through fastp at Q25 and MiXCR, retaining productive beta sequences. Rows with one shared CDR3 protein collapse into an entry with the most common genes and DNA. The sample profile shows approximately 73,000 distinct CDR3 sequences; approximately 10% of them were found once. About 4.4% of the sample lies in the top ten. The sample consisted of whole blood. Every receptor here comes from an adult who was a healthcare worker with PCR-confirmed SARS-CoV-2 infection or an uninfected control (not recorded which).

The genes are TRBV6-5 and TRBJ2-5; 8 bases are a match to TRBD1. V shed 1 base, J shed 5 bases, and the junction held 6 bases outside the gene matches. Germline V gene sequence: CDR1 MNHEY, CDR2 SVGAGI. The CDR3 has 15 amino acids. CDR3 DNA: TGTGCCAGCAGTTACTTCGGACAGGGTTGGGAGACCCAGTACTTC. It is translated as CASSYFGQGWETQYF.

The V and J genes are TRBV7-2 and TRBJ2-2; 10 bases map to TRBD2. The CDR3 is made up of 15 amino acids. With V trimmed by 3 bases and J by 7 bases, 5 bases remained unmatched. Germline V CDR1 and CDR2: SGHTA, FQGNSA. The CDR3 nucleotides are TGTGCCAGCAGCTTCAGCGGGGGGGCCATCGGGGAGCTGTTTTTT. It codes for CASSFSGGAIGELFF.

This chain connects TRBV9 to TRBJ2-5, with 8 bases aligning to TRBD2. The CDR3 totals 15 residues. Trimming took 4 bases from V and 5 from J; bases not matched to a gene: 10. Germline lookup yields CDR1 SGDLS and CDR2 YYNGEE. As DNA, the CDR3 is TGTGCCAGCAGCTCAACCGGGACTAGAGAGGAGACCCAGTACTTC. Amino acids: CASSSTGTREETQYF.

The V gene is TRBV2, the J gene TRBJ1-1; D may be TRBD1 (5 bases). The germline V and J ends were trimmed by 10 bases and 1 base, with 22 bases remaining between them. The CDR3 length is 16 residues. Germline CDR1 and CDR2: SNHLY and FYNNEI. CDR3 sequence reads: CATTGGGIRGNTEAFF. CDR3 DNA sequence: TGTGCCACCACCGGGGGAGGCATTAGGGGGAACACTGAAGCTTTCTTT.

This rearrangement joins TRBV7-2 to TRBJ2-3, with 11 bases aligning to TRBD1. V was pared by 5 bases and J by 4 bases, with 8 bases of the junction left unmatched. The length of the CDR3 is 16 residues. Germline CDR1 and CDR2: SGHTA and FQGNSA. CDR3 sequence reads: CASSRWTGGFADTQYF. For the CDR3, the DNA is TGTGCCAGCAGCAGGTGGACAGGGGGCTTCGCAGATACGCAGTATTTT.

This clonotype was seen many times. The V gene is TRBV5-1, the J gene TRBJ1-1; unclear D gene. The CDR3 extends over 17 amino acids. Trimming removed 6 bases from V and 2 bases from J, with 23 bases in between. Germline CDR1 reads SGHRS; CDR2 reads YFSETQ. The CDR3 DNA follows: TGCGCCAGCACTCCCCGGTTAAGGGTCTTTAGTAACACTGAAGCTTTCTTT. This encodes CASTPRLRVFSNTEAFF.

The table lists this clonotype with many counts. This chain uses TRBV18 with TRBJ1-5; 7 nucleotides align to TRBD1. CDR1 is KGHSH and CDR2 is LQKENI in the germline V gene. This CDR3 has 14 amino acids. J gave up 6 bases and V 4 bases, and 6 bases lay outside the gene matches. The CDR3 sequence: CASSRGTVAQPQHF. For the CDR3, the DNA is TGTGCCAGCTCACGGGGGACAGTGGCTCAGCCCCAGCATTTT.

A few counts support this clonotype. CDR3 region: CSASGTGPNYGYTF. CDR3 DNA sequence: TGCAGTGCTAGTGGGACAGGACCAAACTATGGCTACACCTTC. The chain recombines TRBV20-1 with TRBJ1-2; 8 nucleotides agree with TRBD1. Trimming took 3 bases from V and 2 from J; bases not matched to a gene: 5. This CDR3 is 14 amino acids long. Germline CDR1 is DFQATT and CDR2 is SNEGSKA (reference sequence).

On this clonotype: Mismatch with germline at one junction end may stem from a read error. J is TRBJ2-1 and V is TRBV12-3 or TRBV12-4; 10 bases line up with TRBD2. The CDR3 sequence is 14 residues long. This CDR3 is CASSLAGANNEQFF. In DNA form, the CDR3 reads TGTGCCAGCAGTCTAGCGGGGGCCAACAATGAGCAGTTCTTC.

This clonotype was detected only a few times. The rearrangement uses TRBV20-1 and TRBJ2-7; D is unresolved. Germline-derived CDR1 and CDR2 are DFQATT and SNEGSKA (reference sequence). The V end lost 1 base, the J end lost 2 bases, and 9 bases lay between the germline ends. The CDR3 runs to 13 residues. CDR3 DNA sequence: TGCAGTGCTAGAGTCGCCAGCACCTACGAGCAGTACTTC. This sequence encodes CSARVASTYEQYF.

This clonotype has ten or more counts. The chain employs TRBV11-2 and TRBJ2-7; perhaps TRBD2 as D (6 bases). The V end was cut by 1 base, the J end by 3 bases, with 13 bases between. Germline CDR1 reads SGHAT; CDR2 reads FQNNGV. The CDR3 contains 15 residues. This CDR3 reads CASSLAGTGIYEQYF. CDR3 coding DNA: TGTGCCAGCAGCTTAGCCGGGACTGGTATCTACGAGCAGTACTTC.

This clonotype occurred many times. The CDR3 protein is CASSESSRIANTGELFF. The CDR3 DNA sequence: TGCGCCAGCAGTGAGTCGAGTAGGATAGCGAACACCGGGGAGCTGTTTTTT. The chain joins TRBV10-2 to TRBJ2-2, with D hard to call. This CDR3 spans 17 amino acids. Germline V lookup: CDR1 WSHSY, CDR2 SAAADI. V lost 0 bases and J lost 0, with 11 bases in between.

In its sample, this clonotype was seen a few times. The V call is TRBV12-3 or TRBV12-4, the J call TRBJ2-3; TRBD2 matches 9 bases. V lost 5 bases and J lost 2; bases outside the gene matches: 8. The CDR3 has 16 residues. CDR3 DNA sequence: TGTGCCAGCAGTCTAGACGTAGCGGGAGCCACAGATACGCAGTATTTT. Translation gives CASSLDVAGATDTQYF.

This clonotype showed up many times. The chain uses TRBV6-2 or TRBV6-3 and TRBJ2-1; TRBD2 matches 14 bases. The CDR3 is made up of 15 amino acids. Trimming removed 5 bases from V and 15 bases from J; junction bases left unmatched: 12. Germline values: CDR1 MNHEY, CDR2 SVGEGT. CDR3 in amino acids: CASSPAGTSGGRTFF. CDR3 sequence (DNA): TGTGCCAGCAGTCCCGCCGGGACTAGCGGGGGCCGGACGTTCTTC.

This clonotype was observed a few times. This chain uses TRBV6-5 with TRBJ1-4; 7 nucleotides match TRBD1. Trimming removed 5 bases from V and 7 bases from J; junction bases left unmatched: 7. Looked up from germline, CDR1 is MNHEY and CDR2 is SVGAGI. The CDR3 sequence is 14 residues long. The CDR3 bases are TGTGCCAGCAGTCCGGGACAGCTATTTGAAAAACTGTTTTTT. Its translation: CASSPGQLFEKLFF.

This clonotype has only a few counts. V gene TRBV3-1 combines with J gene TRBJ2-7; either TRBD1 or TRBD2 may supply D (8 bases each). CDR1 and CDR2 from the germline V gene are LGHDT and YNNKEL (reference sequence). CDR3 size: 16 residues. The ends were cut back, 4 bases at V and 0 bases at J, with 16 bases in the middle. CDR3 sequence: CASSPGGTGDSYEQYF. DNA for the CDR3: TGTGCCAGCAGCCCGGGAGGGACAGGCGACTCCTACGAGCAGTACTTC.

This clonotype was observed at least ten times. The CDR3 region is CASGPGTGKETQYF. DNA for the CDR3: TGTGCCAGCGGTCCCGGGACAGGGAAAGAGACCCAGTACTTC. The chain links TRBV7-6 to TRBJ2-5; 9 nucleotides line up with TRBD1. The V and J ends lost 8 bases and 3 bases, in that order; junction bases with no gene match: 7. CDR3 length: 14 residues. From germline, CDR1 is SGHVS and CDR2 FNYEAQ. Full variable domain (rest looked up from reference TRBV7-6 and TRBJ2-5): GAGVSQSPRYKVTKRGQDVALRCDPISGHVSLYWYRQALGQGPEFLTYFNYEAQQDKSGLPNDRFSAERPEGSISTLTIQRTEQRDSAMYRCASGPGTGKETQYFGPGTRLLVL.

There are many counts of this clonotype. This chain connects TRBV20-1 to TRBJ2-5; D is undetermined. Between the trimmed V and J ends, which lost 6 bases and 0 bases, there was a span of 8 bases. CDR3 length: 12 amino acids. Germline V gene lookup returns CDR1 DFQATT and CDR2 SNEGSKA (reference sequence). CDR3 sequence: CSAQRNQETQYF. The CDR3 nucleotides read TGCAGTGCCCAACGGAACCAAGAGACCCAGTACTTC.

The rearrangement joins TRBV6-2 or TRBV6-3 to TRBJ2-7, with D maybe TRBD2 (5 bases). Germline CDR1 reads MNHEY; CDR2 reads SVGEGT. The CDR3 is 15 residues long. Trimming removed 4 bases at V and 0 bases at J, with 13 bases between. The CDR3 region has the DNA TGTGCCAGCAGTTCGGAGGCCGCCAGCTCCTACGAGCAGTACTTC. This encodes CASSSEAASSYEQYF.

This clonotype was seen a few times. The chain has TRBV3-1 and TRBJ2-3; D might be TRBD1 (5 bases). This CDR3 has 15 residues. V was shortened by 0 bases and J by 3 bases, with 10 bases between the two germline ends. CDR1 is LGHDT, CDR2 YNNKEL, per germline (reference sequence). The CDR3 here is CASSQDPRQTDTQYF. DNA for the CDR3: TGTGCCAGCAGCCAAGATCCGCGACAGACAGATACGCAGTATTTT.

This clonotype was detected only a few times. The chain links TRBV7-2 to TRBJ2-3, with 9 bases that match TRBD2. This CDR3 comprises 15 residues. The V gene end was trimmed by 3 bases and the J gene end by 1 base; junction bases not matched to a gene: 2. Germline CDR1 SGHTA, CDR2 FQGNSA. The CDR3 nucleotides are TGTGCCAGCAGCTTTACTAGCGGGCGCACAGATACGCAGTATTTT. The encoded protein is CASSFTSGRTDTQYF.